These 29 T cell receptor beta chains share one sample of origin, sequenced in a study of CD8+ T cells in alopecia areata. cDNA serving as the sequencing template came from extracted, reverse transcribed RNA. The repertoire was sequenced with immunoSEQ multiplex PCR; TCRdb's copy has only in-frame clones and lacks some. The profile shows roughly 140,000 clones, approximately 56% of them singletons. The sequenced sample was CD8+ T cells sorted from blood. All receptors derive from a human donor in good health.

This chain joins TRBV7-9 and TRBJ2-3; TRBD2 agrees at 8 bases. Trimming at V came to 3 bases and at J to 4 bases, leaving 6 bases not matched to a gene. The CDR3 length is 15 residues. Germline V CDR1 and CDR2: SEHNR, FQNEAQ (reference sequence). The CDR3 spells CASSLGSGKSDTQYF. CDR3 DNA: TGTGCCAGCAGCTTGGGTAGCGGGAAATCAGATACGCAGTATTTT.

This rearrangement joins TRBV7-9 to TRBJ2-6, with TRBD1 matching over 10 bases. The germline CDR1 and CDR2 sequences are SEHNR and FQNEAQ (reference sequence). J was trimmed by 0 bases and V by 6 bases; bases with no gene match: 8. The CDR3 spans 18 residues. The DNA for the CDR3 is TGTGCCAGCAGACCGTCGACAGGGGGCAGCTCTGGGGCCAACGTCCTGACTTTC. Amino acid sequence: CASRPSTGGSSGANVLTF.

The CDR3 DNA reads TGTGCCAGCAGCTTATCCGGGACCCCGAACTACAATGAGCAGTTCTTC. Its protein product is CASSLSGTPNYNEQFF. This chain uses TRBV7-9 with TRBJ2-1; possibly TRBD1 or TRBD2 for D (5 bases each). Germline V CDR1 and CDR2: SEHNR, FQNEAQ (reference sequence). This CDR3 comprises 16 residues. The V and J ends lost 2 bases and 3 bases respectively, with 14 bases between them.

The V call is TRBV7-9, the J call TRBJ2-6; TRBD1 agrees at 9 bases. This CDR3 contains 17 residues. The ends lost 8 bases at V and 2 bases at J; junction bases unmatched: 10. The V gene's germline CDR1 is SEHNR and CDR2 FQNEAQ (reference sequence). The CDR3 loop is CASAPGTGRAGANVLTF. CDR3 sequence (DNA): TGTGCCAGCGCTCCCGGGACAGGGAGGGCTGGGGCCAACGTCCTGACTTTC.

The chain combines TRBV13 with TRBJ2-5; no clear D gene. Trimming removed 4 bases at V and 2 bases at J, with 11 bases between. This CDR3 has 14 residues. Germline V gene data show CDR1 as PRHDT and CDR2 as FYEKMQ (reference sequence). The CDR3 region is CASSSRREQETQYF. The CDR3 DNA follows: TGTGCCAGCAGCTCTCGGCGCGAACAAGAGACCCAGTACTTC.

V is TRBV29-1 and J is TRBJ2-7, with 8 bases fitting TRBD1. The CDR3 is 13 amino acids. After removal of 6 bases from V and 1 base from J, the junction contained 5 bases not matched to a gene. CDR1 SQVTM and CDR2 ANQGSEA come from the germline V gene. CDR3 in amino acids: CSVVQGVSYEQYF. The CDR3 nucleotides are TGCAGCGTGGTACAGGGGGTATCCTACGAGCAGTACTTC.

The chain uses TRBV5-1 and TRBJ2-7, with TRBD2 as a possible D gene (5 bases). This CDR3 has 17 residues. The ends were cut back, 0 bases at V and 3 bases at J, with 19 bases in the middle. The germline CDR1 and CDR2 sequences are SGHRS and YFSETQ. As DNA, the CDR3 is TGCGCCAGCAGCTTGGCCCCCGGGGAAAAGGAGGACTACGAGCAGTACTTC. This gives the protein CASSLAPGEKEDYEQYF.

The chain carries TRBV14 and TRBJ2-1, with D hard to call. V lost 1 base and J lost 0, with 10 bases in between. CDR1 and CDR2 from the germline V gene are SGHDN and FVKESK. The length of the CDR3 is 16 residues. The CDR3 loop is CASSQATQSSYNEQFF. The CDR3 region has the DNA TGTGCCAGCAGCCAAGCGACACAAAGCTCCTACAATGAGCAGTTCTTC.

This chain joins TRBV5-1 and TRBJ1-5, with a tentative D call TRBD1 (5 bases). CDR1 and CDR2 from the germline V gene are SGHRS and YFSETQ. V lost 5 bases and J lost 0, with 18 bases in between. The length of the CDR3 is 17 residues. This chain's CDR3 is CASSLLPTEYSNQPQHF. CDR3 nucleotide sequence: TGCGCCAGCAGTCTCCTACCGACAGAATATAGCAATCAGCCCCAGCATTTT.

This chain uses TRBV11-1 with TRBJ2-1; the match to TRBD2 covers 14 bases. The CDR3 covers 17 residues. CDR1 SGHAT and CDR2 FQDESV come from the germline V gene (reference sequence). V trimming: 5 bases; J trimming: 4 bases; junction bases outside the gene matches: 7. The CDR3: CASSVGLAGVAYNEQFF. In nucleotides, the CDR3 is TGTGCCAGCAGCGTGGGACTAGCGGGAGTTGCGTACAATGAGCAGTTCTTC. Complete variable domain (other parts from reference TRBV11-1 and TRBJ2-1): EAEVAQSPRYKITEKSQAVAFWCDPISGHATLYWYRQILGQGPELLVQFQDESVVDDSQLPKDRFSAERLKGVDSTLKIQPAELGDSAMYLCASSVGLAGVAYNEQFFGPGTRLTVL.

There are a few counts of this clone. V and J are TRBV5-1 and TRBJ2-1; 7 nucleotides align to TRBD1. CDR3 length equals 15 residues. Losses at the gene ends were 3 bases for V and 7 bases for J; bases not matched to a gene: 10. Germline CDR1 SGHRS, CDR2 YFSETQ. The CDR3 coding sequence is TGCGCCAGCAGCTCGACAGGGTCAGATGGGAATGAGCAGTTCTTC. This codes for CASSSTGSDGNEQFF.

CDR3 residues: CATSVTDFTLEQFF. DNA for the CDR3: TGTGCCACCAGTGTGACAGACTTCACTTTAGAGCAGTTCTTC. This rearrangement joins TRBV15 to TRBJ2-1, with D possibly being TRBD1 (5 bases). Germline V gene sequence: CDR1 LNHNV, CDR2 YYDKDF (reference sequence). V lost 6 bases to trimming and J lost 10 bases, with 19 bases between them. CDR3 length: 14 residues.

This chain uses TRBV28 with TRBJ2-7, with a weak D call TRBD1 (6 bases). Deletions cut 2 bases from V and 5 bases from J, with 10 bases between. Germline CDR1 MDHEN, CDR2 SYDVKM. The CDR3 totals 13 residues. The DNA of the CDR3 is TGTGCCAGCAGTTTAAGACAGGAGGACGAGCAGTACTTC. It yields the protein CASSLRQEDEQYF.

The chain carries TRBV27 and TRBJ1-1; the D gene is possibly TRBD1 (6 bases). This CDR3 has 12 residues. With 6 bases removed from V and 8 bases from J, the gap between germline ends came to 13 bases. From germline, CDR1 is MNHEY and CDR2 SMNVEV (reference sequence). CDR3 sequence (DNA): TGTGCCAGCAGCGATAATACAGGGGAAGCTTTCTTT. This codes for CASSDNTGEAFF.

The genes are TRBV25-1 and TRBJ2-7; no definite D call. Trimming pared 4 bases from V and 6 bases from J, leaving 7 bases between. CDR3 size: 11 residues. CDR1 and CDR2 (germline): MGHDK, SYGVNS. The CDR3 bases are TGTGCCAGCAGTGCAGTATTCGAGCAGTACTTC. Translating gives CASSAVFEQYF.

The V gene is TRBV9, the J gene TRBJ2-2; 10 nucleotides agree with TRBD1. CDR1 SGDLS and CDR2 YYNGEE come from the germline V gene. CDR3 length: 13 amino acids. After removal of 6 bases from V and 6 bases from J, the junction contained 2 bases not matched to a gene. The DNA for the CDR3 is TGTGCCAGCACCGGGACAGGGGCCGGGGAGCTGTTTTTT. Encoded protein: CASTGTGAGELFF.

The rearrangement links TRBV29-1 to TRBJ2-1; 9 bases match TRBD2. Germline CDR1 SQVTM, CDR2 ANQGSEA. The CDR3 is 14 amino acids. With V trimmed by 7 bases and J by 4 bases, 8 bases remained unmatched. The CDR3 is CSAIAGVNYNEQFF. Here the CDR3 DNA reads TGCAGCGCCATAGCGGGAGTAAATTACAATGAGCAGTTCTTC.

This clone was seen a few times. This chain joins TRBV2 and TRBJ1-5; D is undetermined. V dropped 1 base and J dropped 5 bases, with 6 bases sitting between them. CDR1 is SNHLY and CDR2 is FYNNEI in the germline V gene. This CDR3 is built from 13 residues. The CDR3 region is CASSEGGYQPQHF. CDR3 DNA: TGTGCCAGCAGTGAAGGAGGATATCAGCCCCAGCATTTT.

The CDR3 spells CSVEDWQGETGIEQYF. In DNA, the CDR3 is TGCAGCGTTGAAGATTGGCAAGGGGAGACAGGCATCGAGCAGTACTTC. V gene TRBV29-1 combines with J gene TRBJ2-7, with D tentatively TRBD1 (6 bases). The CDR3 has 16 residues. The V gene lost 0 bases and the J gene lost 6 bases, with 21 bases spanning the gap. Germline V gene data show CDR1 as SQVTM and CDR2 as ANQGSEA.

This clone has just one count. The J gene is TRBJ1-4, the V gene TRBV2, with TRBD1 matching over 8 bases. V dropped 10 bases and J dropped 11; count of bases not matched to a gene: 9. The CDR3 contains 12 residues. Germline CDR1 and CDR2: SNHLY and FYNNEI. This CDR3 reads CATRTGNSKLFF. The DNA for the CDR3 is TGTGCCACCCGGACAGGGAATAGCAAACTGTTTTTT. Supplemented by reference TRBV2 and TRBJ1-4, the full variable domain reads EPEVTQTPSHQVTQMGQEVILRCVPISNHLYFYWYRQILGQKVEFLVSFYNNEISEKSEIFDDQFSVERPDGSNFTLKIRSTKLEDSAMYFCATRTGNSKLFFGSGTQLSVL.

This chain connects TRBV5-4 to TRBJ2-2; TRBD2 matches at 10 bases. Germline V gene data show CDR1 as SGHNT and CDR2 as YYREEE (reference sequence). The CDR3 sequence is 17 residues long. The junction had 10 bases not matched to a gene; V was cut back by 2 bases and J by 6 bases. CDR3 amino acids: CASSFRGPSGRAGELFF. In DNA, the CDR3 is TGTGCCAGCAGCTTCAGGGGACCGAGCGGGAGGGCCGGGGAGCTGTTTTTT.

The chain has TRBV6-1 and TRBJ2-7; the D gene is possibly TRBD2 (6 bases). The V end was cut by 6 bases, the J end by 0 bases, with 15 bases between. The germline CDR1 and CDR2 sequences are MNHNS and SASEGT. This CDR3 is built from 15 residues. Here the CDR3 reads CASSPPAGSSYEQYF. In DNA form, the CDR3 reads TGTGCCAGCAGCCCCCCAGCCGGGAGCTCCTACGAGCAGTACTTC.

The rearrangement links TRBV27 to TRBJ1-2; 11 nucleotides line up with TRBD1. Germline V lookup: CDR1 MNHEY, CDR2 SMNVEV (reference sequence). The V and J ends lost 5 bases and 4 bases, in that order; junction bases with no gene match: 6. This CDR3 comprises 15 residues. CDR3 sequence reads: CASSPVGTGGYGYTF. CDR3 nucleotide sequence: TGTGCCAGCAGTCCCGTCGGGACAGGGGGCTATGGCTACACCTTC.

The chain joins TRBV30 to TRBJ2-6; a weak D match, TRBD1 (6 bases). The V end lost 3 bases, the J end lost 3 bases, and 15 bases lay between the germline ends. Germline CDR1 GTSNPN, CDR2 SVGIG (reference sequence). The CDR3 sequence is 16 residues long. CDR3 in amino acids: CAWSLRGFGGANVLTF. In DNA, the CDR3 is TGTGCCTGGAGCCTCAGGGGCTTTGGTGGGGCCAACGTCCTGACTTTC.

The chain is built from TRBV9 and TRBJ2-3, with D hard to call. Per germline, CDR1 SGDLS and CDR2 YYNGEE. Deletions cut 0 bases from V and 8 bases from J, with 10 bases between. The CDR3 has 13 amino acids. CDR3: CASSVDGQGTQYF. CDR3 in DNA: TGTGCCAGCAGCGTAGATGGGCAAGGTACGCAGTATTTT.

The CDR3 sequence is CASSLGGGYNEQFF. DNA for the CDR3: TGTGCCAGCAGCTTAGGGGGGGGATACAATGAGCAGTTCTTC. The chain combines TRBV7-2 with TRBJ2-1, with 7 positions matching TRBD2. The J segment lost 4 bases and the V segment lost 1 base, leaving 1 base of the junction unmatched. CDR3 length: 14 amino acids. Germline-derived CDR1 and CDR2 are SGHTA and FQGNSA.

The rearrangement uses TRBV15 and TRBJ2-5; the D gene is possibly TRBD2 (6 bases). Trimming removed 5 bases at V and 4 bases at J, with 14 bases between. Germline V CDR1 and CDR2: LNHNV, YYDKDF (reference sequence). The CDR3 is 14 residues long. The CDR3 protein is CATSSGEAGETQYF. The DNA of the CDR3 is TGTGCCACCAGCTCCGGAGAAGCGGGAGAGACCCAGTACTTC.

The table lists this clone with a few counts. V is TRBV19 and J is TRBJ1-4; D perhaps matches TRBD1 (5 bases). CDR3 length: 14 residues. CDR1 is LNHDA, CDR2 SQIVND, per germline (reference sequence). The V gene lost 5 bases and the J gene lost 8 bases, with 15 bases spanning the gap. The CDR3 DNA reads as TGTGCCAGTAGTCCCGGGACCGATTCAGAAAAACTGTTTTTT. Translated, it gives CASSPGTDSEKLFF.

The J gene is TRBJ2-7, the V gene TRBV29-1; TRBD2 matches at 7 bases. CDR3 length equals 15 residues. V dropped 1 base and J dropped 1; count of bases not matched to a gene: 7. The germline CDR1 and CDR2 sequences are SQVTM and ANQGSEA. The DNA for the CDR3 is TGCAGCGTTGAAGGGGCGGGGGTTGGTTCCTACGAGCAGTACTTC. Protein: CSVEGAGVGSYEQYF.